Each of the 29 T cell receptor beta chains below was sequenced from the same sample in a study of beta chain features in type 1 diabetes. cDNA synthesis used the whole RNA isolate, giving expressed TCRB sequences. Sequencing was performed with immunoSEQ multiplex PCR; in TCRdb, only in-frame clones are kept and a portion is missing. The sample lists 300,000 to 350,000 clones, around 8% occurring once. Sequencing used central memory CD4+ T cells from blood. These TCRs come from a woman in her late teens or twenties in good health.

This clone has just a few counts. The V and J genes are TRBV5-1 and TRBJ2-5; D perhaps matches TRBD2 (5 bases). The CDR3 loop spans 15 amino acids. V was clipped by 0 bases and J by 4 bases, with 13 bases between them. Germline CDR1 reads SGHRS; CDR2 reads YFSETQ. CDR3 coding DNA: TGCGCCAGCAGCTTGGGAGCGGATGCGGTAGAGACCCAGTACTTC. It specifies CASSLGADAVETQYF.

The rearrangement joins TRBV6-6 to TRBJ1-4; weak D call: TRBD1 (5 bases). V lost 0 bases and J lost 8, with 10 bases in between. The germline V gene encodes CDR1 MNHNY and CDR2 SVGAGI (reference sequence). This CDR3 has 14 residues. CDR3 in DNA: TGTGCCAGCAGTTACTCGGGGACGATGGAAAAACTGTTTTTT. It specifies CASSYSGTMEKLFF.

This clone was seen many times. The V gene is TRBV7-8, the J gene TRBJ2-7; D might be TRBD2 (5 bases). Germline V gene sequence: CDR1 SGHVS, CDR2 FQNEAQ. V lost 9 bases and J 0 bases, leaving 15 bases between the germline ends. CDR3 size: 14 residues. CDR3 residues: CASVRAPDSYEQYF. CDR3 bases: TGTGCCAGTGTGAGGGCGCCGGACTCCTACGAGCAGTACTTC.

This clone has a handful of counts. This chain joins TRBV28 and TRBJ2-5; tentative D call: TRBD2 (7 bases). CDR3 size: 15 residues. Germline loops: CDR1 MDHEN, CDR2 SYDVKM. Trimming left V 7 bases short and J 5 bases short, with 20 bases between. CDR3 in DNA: TGTGCCAGCATACAAGGACAGCCCGGGGGGGAGACCCAGTACTTC. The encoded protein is CASIQGQPGGETQYF.

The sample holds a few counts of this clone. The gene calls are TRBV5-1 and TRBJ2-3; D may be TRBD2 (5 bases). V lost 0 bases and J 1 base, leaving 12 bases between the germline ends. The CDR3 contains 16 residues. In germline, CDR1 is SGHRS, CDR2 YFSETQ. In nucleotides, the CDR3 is TGCGCCAGCAGCTTGGCCCTGAGCGGACGCACAGATACGCAGTATTTT. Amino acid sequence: CASSLALSGRTDTQYF.

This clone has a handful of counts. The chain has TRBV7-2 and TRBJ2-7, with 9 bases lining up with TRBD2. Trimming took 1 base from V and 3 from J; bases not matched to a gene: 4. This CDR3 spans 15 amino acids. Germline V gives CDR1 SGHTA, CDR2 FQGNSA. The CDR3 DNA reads TGTGCCAGCAGCTTAGGATGGCGGGAGGGCTACGAGCAGTACTTC. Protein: CASSLGWREGYEQYF.

The CDR3 DNA follows: TGCGCCAGCGACTCGGGGGCCCTGGGCACAGATACGCAGTATTTT. Translation: CASDSGALGTDTQYF. The rearrangement uses TRBV5-1 and TRBJ2-3; perhaps D is TRBD1 or TRBD2 (6 bases each). This CDR3 comprises 15 residues. V lost 7 bases, J lost 1 base, and 16 bases lay in between. Germline V gene lookup returns CDR1 SGHRS and CDR2 YFSETQ.

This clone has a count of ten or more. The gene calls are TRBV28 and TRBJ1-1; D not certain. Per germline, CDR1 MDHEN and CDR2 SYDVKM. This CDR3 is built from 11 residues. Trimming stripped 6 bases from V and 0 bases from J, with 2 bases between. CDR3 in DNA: TGTGCCAGCAGGGTGAACACTGAAGCTTTCTTT. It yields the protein CASRVNTEAFF.

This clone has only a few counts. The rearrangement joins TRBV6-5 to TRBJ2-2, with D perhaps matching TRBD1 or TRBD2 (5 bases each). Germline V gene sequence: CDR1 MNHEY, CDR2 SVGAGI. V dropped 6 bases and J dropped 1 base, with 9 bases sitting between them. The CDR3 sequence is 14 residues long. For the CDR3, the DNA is TGTGCCAGCAGAGGGACGGGGAACACCGGGGAGCTGTTTTTT. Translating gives CASRGTGNTGELFF.

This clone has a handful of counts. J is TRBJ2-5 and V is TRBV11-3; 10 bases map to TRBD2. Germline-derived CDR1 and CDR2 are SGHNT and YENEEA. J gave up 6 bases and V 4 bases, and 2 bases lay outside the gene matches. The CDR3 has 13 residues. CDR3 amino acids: CASSSSGSKTQYF. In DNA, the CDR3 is TGTGCCAGCAGCTCTAGCGGGAGTAAGACCCAGTACTTC.

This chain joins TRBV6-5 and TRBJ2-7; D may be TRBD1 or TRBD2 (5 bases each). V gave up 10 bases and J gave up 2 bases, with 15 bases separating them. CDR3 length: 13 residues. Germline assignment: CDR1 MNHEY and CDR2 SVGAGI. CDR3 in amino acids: CATLRDGTYEQYF. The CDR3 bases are TGTGCCACCTTGAGGGACGGAACCTACGAGCAGTACTTC.

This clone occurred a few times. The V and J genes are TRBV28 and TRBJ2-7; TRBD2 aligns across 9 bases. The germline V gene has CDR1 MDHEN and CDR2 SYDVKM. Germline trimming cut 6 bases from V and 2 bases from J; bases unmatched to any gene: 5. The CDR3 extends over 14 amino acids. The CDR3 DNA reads TGTGCCAGCAGCGGTAGCGGGGGAGCCTACGAGCAGTACTTC. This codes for CASSGSGGAYEQYF.

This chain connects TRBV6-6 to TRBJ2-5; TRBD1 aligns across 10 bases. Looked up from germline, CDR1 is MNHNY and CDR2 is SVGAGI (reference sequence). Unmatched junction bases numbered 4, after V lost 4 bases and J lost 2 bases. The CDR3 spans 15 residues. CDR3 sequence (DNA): TGTGCCAGCAGTTCCAGGGACAGGGGACAAGAGACCCAGTACTTC. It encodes CASSSRDRGQETQYF.

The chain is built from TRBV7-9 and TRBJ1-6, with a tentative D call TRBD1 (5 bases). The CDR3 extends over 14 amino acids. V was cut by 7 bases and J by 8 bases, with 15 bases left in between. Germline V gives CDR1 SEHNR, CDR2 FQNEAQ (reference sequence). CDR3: CASTGDSDHSPLHF. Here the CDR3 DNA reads TGTGCCAGCACCGGAGACAGTGACCATTCACCCCTCCACTTT.

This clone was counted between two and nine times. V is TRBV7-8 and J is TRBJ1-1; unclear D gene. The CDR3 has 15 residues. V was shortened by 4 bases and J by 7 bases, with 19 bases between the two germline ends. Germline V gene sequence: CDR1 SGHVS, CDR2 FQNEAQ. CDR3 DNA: TGTGCCAGCAGCTCTCTGATCCGGGGATCGGGTGAAGCTTTCTTT. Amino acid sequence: CASSSLIRGSGEAFF.

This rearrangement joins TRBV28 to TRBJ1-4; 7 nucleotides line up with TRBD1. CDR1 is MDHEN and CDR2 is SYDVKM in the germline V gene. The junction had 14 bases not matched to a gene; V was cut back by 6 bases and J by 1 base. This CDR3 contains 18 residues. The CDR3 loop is CASSPGSRGMGTNEKLFF. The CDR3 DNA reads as TGTGCCAGCAGCCCCGGGTCCAGGGGGATGGGAACTAATGAAAAACTGTTTTTT.

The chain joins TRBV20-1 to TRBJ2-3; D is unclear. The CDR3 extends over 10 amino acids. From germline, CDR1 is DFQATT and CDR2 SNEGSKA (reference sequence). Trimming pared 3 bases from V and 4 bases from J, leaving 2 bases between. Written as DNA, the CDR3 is TGCAGTGCTAGTGCAGATACGCAGTATTTT. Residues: CSASADTQYF.

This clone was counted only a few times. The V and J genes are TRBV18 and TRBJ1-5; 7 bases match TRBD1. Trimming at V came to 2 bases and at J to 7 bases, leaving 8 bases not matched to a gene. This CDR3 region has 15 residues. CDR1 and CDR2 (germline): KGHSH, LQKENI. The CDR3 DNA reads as TGTGCCAGCTCACCAGAGAGGGGGCAGTGGCAGCCCCAGCATTTT. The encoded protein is CASSPERGQWQPQHF.

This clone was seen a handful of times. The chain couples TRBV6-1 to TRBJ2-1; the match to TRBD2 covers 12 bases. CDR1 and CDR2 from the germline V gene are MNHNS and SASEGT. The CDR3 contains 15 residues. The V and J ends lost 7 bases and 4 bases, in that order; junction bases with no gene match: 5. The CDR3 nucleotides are TGTGCCAGCAATTCCGGGACTAGCGGGTACAATGAGCAGTTCTTC. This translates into CASNSGTSGYNEQFF.

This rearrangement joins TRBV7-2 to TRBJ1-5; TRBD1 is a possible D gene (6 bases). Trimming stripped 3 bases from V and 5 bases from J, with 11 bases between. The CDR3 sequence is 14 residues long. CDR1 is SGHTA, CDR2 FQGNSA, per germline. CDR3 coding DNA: TGTGCCAGCAGCTTTAGTGGGGGCGATCAGCCCCAGCATTTT. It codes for CASSFSGGDQPQHF.

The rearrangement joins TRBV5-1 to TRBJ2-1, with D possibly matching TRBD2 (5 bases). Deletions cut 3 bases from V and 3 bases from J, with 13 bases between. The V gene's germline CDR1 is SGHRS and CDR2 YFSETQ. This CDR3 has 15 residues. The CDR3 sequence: CASSSGLAYYNEQFF. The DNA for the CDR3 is TGCGCCAGCAGCTCAGGCCTAGCATACTACAATGAGCAGTTCTTC.

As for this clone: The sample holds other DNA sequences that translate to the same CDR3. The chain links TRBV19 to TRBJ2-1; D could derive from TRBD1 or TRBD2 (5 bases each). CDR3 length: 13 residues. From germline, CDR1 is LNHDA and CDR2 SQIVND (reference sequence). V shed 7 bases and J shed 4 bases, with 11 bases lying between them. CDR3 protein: CASTQGAYNEQFF. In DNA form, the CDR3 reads TGTGCCAGTACGCAGGGAGCTTACAATGAGCAGTTCTTC. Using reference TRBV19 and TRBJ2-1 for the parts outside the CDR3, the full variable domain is DGGITQSPKYLFRKEGQNVTLSCEQNLNHDAMYWYRQDPGQGLRLIYYSQIVNDFQKGDIAEGYSVSREKKESFPLTVTSAQKNPTAFYLCASTQGAYNEQFFGPGTRLTVL.

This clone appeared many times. CDR3 in amino acids: CASSQGGALGDTQYF. CDR3 sequence (DNA): TGCGCCAGCAGCCAGGGAGGGGCTCTAGGGGATACGCAGTATTTT. This chain uses TRBV4-3 with TRBJ2-3, with 7 bases lining up with TRBD2. The CDR3 has 15 amino acids. Per germline, CDR1 LGHNA and CDR2 YSLEER. The V segment lost 3 bases and the J segment 6 bases; nucleotides outside the gene matches: 9.

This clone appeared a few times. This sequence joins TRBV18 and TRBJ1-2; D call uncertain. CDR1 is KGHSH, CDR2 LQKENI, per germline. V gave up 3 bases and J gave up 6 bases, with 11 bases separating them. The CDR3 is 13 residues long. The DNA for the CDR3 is TGTGCCAGCTCACCGCAGGCGTCTGATGGCTACACCTTC. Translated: CASSPQASDGYTF.

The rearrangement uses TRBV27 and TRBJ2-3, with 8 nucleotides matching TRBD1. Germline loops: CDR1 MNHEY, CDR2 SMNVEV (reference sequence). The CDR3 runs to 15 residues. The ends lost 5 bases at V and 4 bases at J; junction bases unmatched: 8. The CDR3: CASSKDRGPSDTQYF. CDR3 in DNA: TGTGCCAGCAGTAAAGACAGGGGTCCATCAGATACGCAGTATTTT.

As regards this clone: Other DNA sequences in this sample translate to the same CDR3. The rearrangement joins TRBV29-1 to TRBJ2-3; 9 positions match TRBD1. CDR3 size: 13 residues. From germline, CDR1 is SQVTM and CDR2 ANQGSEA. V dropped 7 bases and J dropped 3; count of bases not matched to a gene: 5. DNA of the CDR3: TGCAGCGCACGGACAGGGGCAACAGATACGCAGTATTTT. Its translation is CSARTGATDTQYF.

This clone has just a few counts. In DNA, the CDR3 is TGTGCCAGCAGCCCGAACTACAATGAGCAGTTCTTC. Its translation: CASSPNYNEQFF. The chain is built from TRBV5-4 and TRBJ2-1; no clear D. V lost 4 bases and J 3 bases, leaving 5 bases between the germline ends. CDR1 and CDR2 (germline): SGHNT, YYREEE (reference sequence). The CDR3 consists of 12 residues.

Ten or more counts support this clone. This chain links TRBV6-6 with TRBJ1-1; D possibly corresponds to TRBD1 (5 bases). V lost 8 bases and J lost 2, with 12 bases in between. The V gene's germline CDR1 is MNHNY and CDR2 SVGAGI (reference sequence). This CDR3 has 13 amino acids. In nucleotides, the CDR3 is TGTGCCAGCGTTAGGGGAGGTAACACTGAAGCTTTCTTT. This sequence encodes CASVRGGNTEAFF.

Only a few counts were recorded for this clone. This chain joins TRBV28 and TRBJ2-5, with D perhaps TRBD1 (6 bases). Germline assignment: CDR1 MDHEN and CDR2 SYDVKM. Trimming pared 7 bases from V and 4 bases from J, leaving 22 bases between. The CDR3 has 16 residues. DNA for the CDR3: TGTGCCAGCACCCGCCCGGGCAGGGGAAAGGGAGAGACCCAGTACTTC. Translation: CASTRPGRGKGETQYF.